This is a list of T cell receptor beta chains from one sample in a study of cytomegalovirus exposure and HLA in healthy donors. The data were produced by immunoSEQ multiplex PCR, yet TCRdb's version contains in-frame clones alone and is incomplete. Of about 190,000 clones listed, roughly 80% are singletons. The sample consisted of PBMCs. These TCRs come from a middle-aged man in good health and CMV-seronegative. CDR3s include the opening cysteine and the closing phenylalanine or tryptophan. A D gene is named only where the DNA matches it firmly. Clone sizes are given selectively: once, few, many, or a class where the clone is expanded.

TRBJ2-2,TRBV10-3,few,.,CAISESRSTGELFF,TGTGCCATCAGTGAGTCAAGGAGTACCGGGGAGCTGTTTTTT
TRBJ2-4,TRBV2,.,.,CASSPRGAKNIQYF,TGTGCCAGCTCACCTCGGGGAGCCAAAAACATTCAGTACTTC
TRBJ1-4,TRBV2,.,.,CASSEARTLGKLFF,TGTGCCAGCAGTGAAGCGCGAACCCTAGGAAAACTGTTTTTT
TRBJ1-5,TRBV30,.,TRBD1,CAWSVDRDQPQHF,TGTGCCTGGAGTGTTGACAGGGATCAGCCCCAGCATTTT
TRBJ1-1,TRBV7-6,.,.,CASRLRAGTTEAFF,TGTGCCAGCAGGTTAAGGGCGGGGACCACTGAAGCTTTCTTT
TRBJ1-4,TRBV7-9,.,.,CLTTTNEKLFF,TGCCTAACTACAACTAATGAAAAACTGTTTTTT
TRBJ2-7,TRBV2,.,TRBD1,CASSEYGTGKTYEQYF,TGTGCCAGCAGTGAATACGGGACAGGGAAGACCTACGAGCAGTACTTC
TRBJ2-1,TRBV19,once,TRBD1,CASSPGTGTNEQFF,TGTGCCAGTAGTCCAGGGACAGGGACCAATGAGCAGTTCTTC
TRBJ2-5,TRBV2,.,.,CASKSKGLQGILETQYF,TGTGCCAGCAAGAGTAAGGGTCTCCAGGGCATACTGGAGACCCAGTACTTC
TRBJ2-1,TRBV6-5,.,TRBD2,CASSNGGGTYNEQFF,TGTGCCAGCAGCAACGGCGGGGGGACCTACAATGAGCAGTTCTTC
TRBJ2-3,TRBV5-1,.,TRBD2,CASSLEVGTTADTQYF,TGCGCCAGCAGCTTGGAGGTGGGGACTACAGCTGATACGCAGTATTTT
TRBJ2-1,TRBV11-2,few,.,CASSEQENYNEQFF,TGTGCCAGCAGCGAACAGGAAAACTACAATGAGCAGTTCTTC
TRBJ2-1,TRBV6-5,.,.,CASSYSGGSPYNEQFF,TGTGCCAGCAGTTACTCCGGGGGTTCTCCTTACAATGAGCAGTTCTTC
TRBJ2-3,TRBV29-1,few,.,CSVGGDTQYF,TGCAGCGTTGGAGGTGATACGCAGTATTTT
TRBJ1-1,TRBV7-8,few,.,CASNPGGGTEAFF,TGTGCCAGCAACCCGGGGGGGGGCACTGAAGCTTTCTTT
TRBJ1-5,TRBV6-1,few,.,CASSEGQGRLGKPQHF,TGTGCCAGCAGTGAGGGGCAGGGTCGTCTTGGGAAGCCCCAGCATTTT
TRBJ2-3,TRBV9,.,TRBD1,CASSDRGRYTDTQYF,TGTGCCAGCAGCGACAGGGGGAGGTACACAGATACGCAGTATTTT
TRBJ2-7,TRBV9,.,TRBD1,CASSVGQGAYEQYF,TGTGCCAGCAGCGTAGGGCAGGGGGCTTACGAGCAGTACTTC
TRBJ1-6,TRBV5-6,once,.,CASSLRGQGWSSPLHF,TGTGCCAGCAGCTTGAGGGGCCAGGGCTGGTCTTCACCCCTCCACTTT
TRBJ2-3,TRBV19,.,TRBD1,CATRQGSTDTQYF,TGTGCCACCAGACAGGGGAGCACAGATACGCAGTATTTT
TRBJ2-7,TRBV29-1,few,.,CSVERGYEQYF,TGCAGCGTTGAAAGGGGGTACGAGCAGTACTTC
TRBJ2-2,TRBV7-2,.,.,CASSPWAKGTGELFF,TGTGCCAGCAGCCCATGGGCCAAAGGAACCGGGGAGCTGTTTTTT
TRBJ2-5,TRBV29-1,.,TRBD1,CSVGRGSISQETQYF,TGCAGCGTCGGCAGGGGGTCAATCTCCCAAGAGACCCAGTACTTC
TRBJ1-2,TRBV10-2,.,.,CAISRGRVINNYGYTF,TGCGCCATTTCCAGGGGCCGCGTCATTAATAACTATGGCTACACCTTC
TRBJ1-5,TRBV2,.,TRBD1,CASSERTGYQPQHF,TGTGCCAGCAGTGAACGGACAGGGTATCAGCCCCAGCATTTT
TRBJ2-3,TRBV7-8,.,TRBD1,CASSFRDRGTDTQYF,TGTGCCAGCAGCTTCCGGGACAGGGGAACAGATACGCAGTATTTT
TRBJ1-2,TRBV14,few,.,CASSQDRGWGYGYTF,TGTGCCAGCAGCCAAGATCGGGGATGGGGCTATGGCTACACCTTC
TRBJ1-2,TRBV4-2,.,TRBD1,CASSQETGGFYGYTF,TGTGCCAGCAGCCAAGAGACAGGGGGCTTCTATGGCTACACCTTC
TRBJ2-1,TRBV18,.,TRBD2,CASSPQRGGTYNEQFF,TGTGCCAGCTCCCCTCAACGGGGGGGTACCTACAATGAGCAGTTCTTC
TRBJ2-2,TRBV7-8,.,.,CASSLEGGSTGELFF,TGTGCCAGCAGCTTAGAGGGGGGGTCCACCGGGGAGCTGTTTTTT
TRBJ1-6,TRBV18,once,.,CASSDLPGENSPLHF,TGTGCCAGCTCCGATTTGCCGGGAGAGAATTCACCCCTCCACTTT
TRBJ2-2,TRBV5-1,.,.,CASSEFSNTGELFF,TGCGCCAGCAGCGAGTTCTCCAACACCGGGGAGCTGTTTTTT
TRBJ1-2,TRBV16,.,.,CASSLSPQGRDGYTF,TGTGCCAGCAGTCTATCGCCCCAGGGTCGGGATGGCTACACCTTC
TRBJ2-1,TRBV7-2,once,.,CASSLAPSYNEQFF,TGTGCCAGCAGCTTAGCCCCTTCCTACAATGAGCAGTTCTTC
TRBJ1-1,TRBV7-3,few,.,CASSLIGGAEAFF,TGTGCCAGCAGCTTAATAGGGGGGGCTGAAGCTTTCTTT
TRBJ1-2,TRBV5-4,.,.,CASSLGGFGYTF,TGTGCCAGCAGCTTGGGAGGGTTTGGCTACACCTTC
TRBJ2-1,TRBV15,few,TRBD1,CATSREGAGTVYNEQFF,TGTGCCACCAGCAGAGAGGGGGCCGGGACAGTCTACAATGAGCAGTTCTTC
TRBJ1-2,TRBV4-1,once,TRBD1,CASSQKPGTGYGYTF,TGCGCCAGCAGCCAAAAACCCGGGACAGGTTATGGCTACACCTTC
TRBJ1-5,TRBV5-8,few,.,CASSATVNQPQHF,TGTGCCAGCAGCGCTACGGTGAATCAGCCCCAGCATTTT
TRBJ1-1,TRBV7-9,few,.,CASSFTQGNTEAFF,TGTGCCAGCAGCTTTACACAGGGGAACACTGAAGCTTTCTTT
TRBJ2-5,TRBV9,once,TRBD1,CASSVGPYRGSETQYF,TGTGCCAGCAGCGTAGGACCATACAGGGGGAGCGAGACCCAGTACTTC